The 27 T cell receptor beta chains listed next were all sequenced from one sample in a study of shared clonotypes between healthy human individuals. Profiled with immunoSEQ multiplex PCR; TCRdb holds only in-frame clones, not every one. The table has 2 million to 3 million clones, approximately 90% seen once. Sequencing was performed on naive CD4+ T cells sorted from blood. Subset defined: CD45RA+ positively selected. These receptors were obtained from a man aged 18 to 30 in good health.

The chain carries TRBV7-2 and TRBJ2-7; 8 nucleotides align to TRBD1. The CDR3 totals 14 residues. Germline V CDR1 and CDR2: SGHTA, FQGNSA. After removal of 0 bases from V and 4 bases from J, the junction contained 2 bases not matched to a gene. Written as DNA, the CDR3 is TGTGCCAGCAGCTTAGCCGACAGGGGTTACGAGCAGTACTTC. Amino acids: CASSLADRGYEQYF.

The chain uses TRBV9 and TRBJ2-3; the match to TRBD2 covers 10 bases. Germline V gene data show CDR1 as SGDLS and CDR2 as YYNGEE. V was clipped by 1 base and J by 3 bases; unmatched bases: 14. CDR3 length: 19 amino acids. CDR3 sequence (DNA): TGTGCCAGCAGCGTAACCCTGGCTAGCGGGAGTGTTGGTACAGATACGCAGTATTTT. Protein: CASSVTLASGSVGTDTQYF.

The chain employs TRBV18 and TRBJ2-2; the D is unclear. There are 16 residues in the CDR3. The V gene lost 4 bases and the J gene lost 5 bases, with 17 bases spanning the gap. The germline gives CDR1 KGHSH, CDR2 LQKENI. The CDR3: CASSLSVDWRTGELFF. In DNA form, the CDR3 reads TGTGCCAGCTCACTATCGGTGGATTGGAGAACCGGGGAGCTGTTTTTT.

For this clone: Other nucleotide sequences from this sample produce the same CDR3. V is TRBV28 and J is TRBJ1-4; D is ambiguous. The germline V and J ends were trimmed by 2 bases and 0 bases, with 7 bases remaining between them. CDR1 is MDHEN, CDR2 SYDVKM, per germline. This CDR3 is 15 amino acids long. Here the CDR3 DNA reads TGTGCCAGCAGTTTAGTGGGAGCAACTAATGAAAAACTGTTTTTT. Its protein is CASSLVGATNEKLFF.

In nucleotides, the CDR3 is TGCGCCAGCAGTGACAGGCTCGCCGGGGAGCTGTTTTTT. It specifies CASSDRLAGELFF. This chain links TRBV10-1 with TRBJ2-2, with D unresolved. V shed 3 bases and J shed 6 bases, with 8 bases lying between them. This CDR3 has 13 residues. Germline CDR1 WNHNN, CDR2 SYGVQD (reference sequence).

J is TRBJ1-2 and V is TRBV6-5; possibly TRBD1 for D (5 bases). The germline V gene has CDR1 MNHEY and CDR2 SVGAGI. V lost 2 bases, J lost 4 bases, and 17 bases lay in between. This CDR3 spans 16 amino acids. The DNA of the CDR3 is TGTGCCAGCAGTTACAGGGGAGCATCCTCAGGCTATGGCTACACCTTC. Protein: CASSYRGASSGYGYTF.

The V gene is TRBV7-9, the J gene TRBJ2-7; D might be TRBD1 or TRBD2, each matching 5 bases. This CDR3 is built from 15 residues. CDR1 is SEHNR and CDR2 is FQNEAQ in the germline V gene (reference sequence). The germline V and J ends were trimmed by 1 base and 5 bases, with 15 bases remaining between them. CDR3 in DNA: TGTGCCAGCAGCTTAGGGACCTCCGGGGCCCACGAGCAGTACTTC. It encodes CASSLGTSGAHEQYF.

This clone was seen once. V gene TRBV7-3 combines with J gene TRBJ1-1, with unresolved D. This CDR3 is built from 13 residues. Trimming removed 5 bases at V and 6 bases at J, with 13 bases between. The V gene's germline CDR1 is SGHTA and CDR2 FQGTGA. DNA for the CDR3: TGTGCCAGCAGCCATGGGGAGACTTCTGAAGCTTTCTTT. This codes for CASSHGETSEAFF.

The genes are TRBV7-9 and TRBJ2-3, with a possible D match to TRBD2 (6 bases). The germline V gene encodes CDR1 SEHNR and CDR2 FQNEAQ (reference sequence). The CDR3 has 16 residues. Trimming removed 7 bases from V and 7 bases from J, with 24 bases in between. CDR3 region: CASTRSGGFKGNTQYF. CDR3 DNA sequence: TGTGCCAGCACCCGTTCCGGGGGATTCAAAGGAAATACGCAGTATTTT.

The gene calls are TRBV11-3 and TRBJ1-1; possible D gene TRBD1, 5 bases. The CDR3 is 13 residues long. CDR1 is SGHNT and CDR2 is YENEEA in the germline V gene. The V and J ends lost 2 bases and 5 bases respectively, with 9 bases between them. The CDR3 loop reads CASSLQEGTEAFF. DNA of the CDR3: TGTGCCAGCAGCTTACAGGAGGGGACTGAAGCTTTCTTT. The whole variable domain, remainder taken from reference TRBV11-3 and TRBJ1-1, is EAGVVQSPRYKIIEKKQPVAFWCNPISGHNTLYWYLQNLGQGPELLIRYENEEAVDDSQLPKDRFSAERLKGVDSTLKIQPAELGDSAVYLCASSLQEGTEAFFGQGTRLTVV.

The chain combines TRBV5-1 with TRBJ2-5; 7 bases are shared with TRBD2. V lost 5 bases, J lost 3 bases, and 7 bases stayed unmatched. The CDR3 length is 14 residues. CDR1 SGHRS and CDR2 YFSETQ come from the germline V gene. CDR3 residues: CASSHWGGEETQYF. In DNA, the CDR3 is TGCGCCAGCAGTCATTGGGGAGGGGAAGAGACCCAGTACTTC.

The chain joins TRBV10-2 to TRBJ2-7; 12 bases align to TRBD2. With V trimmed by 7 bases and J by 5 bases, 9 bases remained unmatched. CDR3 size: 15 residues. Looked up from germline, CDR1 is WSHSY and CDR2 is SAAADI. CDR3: CASTLAGGIRNEQYF. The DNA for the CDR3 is TGCGCCAGCACCCTAGCGGGAGGGATAAGGAACGAGCAGTACTTC.

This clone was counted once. CDR3 coding DNA: TGTGCCACATGGACAGGGGCGGACTATGGCTACACCTTC. It translates to CATWTGADYGYTF. The chain has TRBV6-5 and TRBJ1-2; 9 positions match TRBD1. This CDR3 has 13 residues. Germline-derived CDR1 and CDR2 are MNHEY and SVGAGI. Trimming cost V 10 bases and J 3 bases; bases outside gene matches: 6.

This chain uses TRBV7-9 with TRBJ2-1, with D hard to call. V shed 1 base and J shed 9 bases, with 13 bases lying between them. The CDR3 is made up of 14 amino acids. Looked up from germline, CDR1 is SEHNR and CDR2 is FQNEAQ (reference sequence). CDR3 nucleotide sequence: TGTGCCAGCAGCTTAGGGGTAGGATCGGGTGAGCAGTTCTTC. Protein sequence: CASSLGVGSGEQFF.

The chain's CDR3 is CASSLSKLRETQYF. The DNA for the CDR3 is TGTGCCAGCAGCTTGAGTAAGCTCCGGGAGACCCAGTACTTC. V is TRBV5-6 and J is TRBJ2-5; no clear D gene. CDR1 SGHDT and CDR2 YYEEEE come from the germline V gene. With 1 base removed from V and 5 bases from J, the gap between germline ends came to 12 bases. The CDR3 covers 14 residues. Complete variable domain (other parts from reference TRBV5-6 and TRBJ2-5): DAGVTQSPTHLIKTRGQQVTLRCSPKSGHDTVSWYQQALGQGPQFIFQYYEEEERQRGNFPDRFSGHQFPNYSSELNVNALLLGDSALYLCASSLSKLRETQYFGPGTRLLVL.

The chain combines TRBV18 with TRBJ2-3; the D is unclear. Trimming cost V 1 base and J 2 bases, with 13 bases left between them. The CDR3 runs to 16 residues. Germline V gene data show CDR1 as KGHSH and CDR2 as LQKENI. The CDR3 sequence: CASSPLMPDYTDTQYF. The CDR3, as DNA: TGTGCCAGCTCACCACTTATGCCCGATTACACAGATACGCAGTATTTT.

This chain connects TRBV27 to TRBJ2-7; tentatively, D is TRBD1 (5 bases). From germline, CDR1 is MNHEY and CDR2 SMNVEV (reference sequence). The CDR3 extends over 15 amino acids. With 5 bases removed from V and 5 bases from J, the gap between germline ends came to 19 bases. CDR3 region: CASSPNLGRTNEQYF. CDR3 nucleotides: TGTGCCAGCAGTCCCAACCTCGGCAGGACAAACGAGCAGTACTTC.

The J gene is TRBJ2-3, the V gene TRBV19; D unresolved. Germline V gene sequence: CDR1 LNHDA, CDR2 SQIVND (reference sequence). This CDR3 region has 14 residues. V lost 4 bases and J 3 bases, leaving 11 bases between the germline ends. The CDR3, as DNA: TGTGCCAGTAGTACCAAACCTACGACAGATACGCAGTATTTT. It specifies CASSTKPTTDTQYF.

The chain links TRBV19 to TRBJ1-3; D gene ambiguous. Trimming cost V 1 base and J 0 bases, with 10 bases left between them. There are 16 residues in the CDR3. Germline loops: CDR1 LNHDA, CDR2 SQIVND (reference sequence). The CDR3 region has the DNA TGTGCCAGTAGTATAGCGGGCGTAAACTCTGGAAACACCATATATTTT. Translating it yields CASSIAGVNSGNTIYF. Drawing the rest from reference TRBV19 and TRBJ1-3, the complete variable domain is DGGITQSPKYLFRKEGQNVTLSCEQNLNHDAMYWYRQDPGQGLRLIYYSQIVNDFQKGDIAEGYSVSREKKESFPLTVTSAQKNPTAFYLCASSIAGVNSGNTIYFGEGSWLTVV.

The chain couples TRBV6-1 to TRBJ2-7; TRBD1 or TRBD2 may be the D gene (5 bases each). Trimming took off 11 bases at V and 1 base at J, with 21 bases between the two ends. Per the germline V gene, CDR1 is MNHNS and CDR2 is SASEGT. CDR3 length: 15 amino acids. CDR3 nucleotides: TGTGCCCTAGCACCCTCAAGGGGCCCTTCCTACGAGCAGTACTTC. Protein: CALAPSRGPSYEQYF.

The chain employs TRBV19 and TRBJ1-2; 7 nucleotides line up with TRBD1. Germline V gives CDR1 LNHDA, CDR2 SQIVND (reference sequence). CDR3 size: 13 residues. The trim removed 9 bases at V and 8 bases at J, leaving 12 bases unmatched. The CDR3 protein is CASRQGPIWGYTF. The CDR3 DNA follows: TGTGCCAGCAGACAGGGACCTATCTGGGGCTACACCTTC. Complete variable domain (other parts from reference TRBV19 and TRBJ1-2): DGGITQSPKYLFRKEGQNVTLSCEQNLNHDAMYWYRQDPGQGLRLIYYSQIVNDFQKGDIAEGYSVSREKKESFPLTVTSAQKNPTAFYLCASRQGPIWGYTFGSGTRLTVV.

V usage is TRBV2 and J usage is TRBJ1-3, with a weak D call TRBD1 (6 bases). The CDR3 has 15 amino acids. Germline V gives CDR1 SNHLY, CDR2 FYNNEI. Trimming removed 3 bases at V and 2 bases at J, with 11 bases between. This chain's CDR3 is CASSERGGTGNTIYF. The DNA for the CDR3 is TGTGCCAGCAGTGAGAGGGGGGGAACTGGAAACACCATATATTTT.

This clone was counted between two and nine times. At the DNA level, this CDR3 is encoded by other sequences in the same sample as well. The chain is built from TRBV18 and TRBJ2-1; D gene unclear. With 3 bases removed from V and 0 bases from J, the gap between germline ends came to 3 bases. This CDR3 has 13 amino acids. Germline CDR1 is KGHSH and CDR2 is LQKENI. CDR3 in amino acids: CASSPSSYNEQFF. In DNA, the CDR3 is TGTGCCAGCTCACCCAGCTCCTACAATGAGCAGTTCTTC.

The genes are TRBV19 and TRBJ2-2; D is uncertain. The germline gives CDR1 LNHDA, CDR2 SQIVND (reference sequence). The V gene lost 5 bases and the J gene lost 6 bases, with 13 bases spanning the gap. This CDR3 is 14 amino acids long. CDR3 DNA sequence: TGTGCCAGTAGTTCGACGCGGTTATCCGGGGAGCTGTTTTTT. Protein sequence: CASSSTRLSGELFF.

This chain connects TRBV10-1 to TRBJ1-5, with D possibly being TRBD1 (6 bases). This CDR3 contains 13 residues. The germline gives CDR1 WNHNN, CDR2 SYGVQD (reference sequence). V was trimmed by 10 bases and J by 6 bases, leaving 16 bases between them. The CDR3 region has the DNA TGCGCCAAGATACGAGGGGGGCTTCAGCCCCAGCATTTT. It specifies CAKIRGGLQPQHF.

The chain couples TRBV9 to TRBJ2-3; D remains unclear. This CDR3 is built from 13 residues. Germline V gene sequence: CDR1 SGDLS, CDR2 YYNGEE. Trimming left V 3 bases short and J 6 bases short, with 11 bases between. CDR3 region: CASSDTGWDTQYF. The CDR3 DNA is TGTGCCAGCAGCGATACCGGATGGGATACGCAGTATTTT.

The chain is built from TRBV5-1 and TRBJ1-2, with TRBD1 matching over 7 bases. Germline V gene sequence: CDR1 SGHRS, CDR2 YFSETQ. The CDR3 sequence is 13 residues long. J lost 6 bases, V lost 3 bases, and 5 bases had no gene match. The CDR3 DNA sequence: TGCGCCAGCAGCTATGACAGGGCTAATGGCTACACCTTC. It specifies CASSYDRANGYTF.